The rows below give T cell receptor beta chains drawn from one sample of a study of T cell clones after liver transplantation. Sequencing used immunoSEQ multiplex PCR; TCRdb keeps in-frame clones, though not all of them. The sample shows fewer than 45,000 clones, more than 70% of them seen only once. This sample comprised CD4+ T cells from blood, obtained 24 months after liver transplant. These receptor sequences come from a human patient who received a liver transplant. Some T cells may be the graft donor's. CDR3s include the opening cysteine and the closing phenylalanine or tryptophan. D genes are given only for firm matches. Some rows mark clone size as missing; the rest say once, few, many or name a class of expanded clone.

>TRBJ2-3|TRBV12-5|-|once
CASGLGGHGADTQYF
TGTGCTAGTGGTTTGGGAGGGCATGGCGCAGATACGCAGTATTTT
>TRBJ1-3|TRBV19|-|-
CASLTWAAGNTIYF
TGTGCCAGTCTAACGTGGGCGGCTGGAAACACCATATATTTT
>TRBJ2-2|TRBV5-1|TRBD2|-
CASSLSGKDTGELFF
TGCGCCAGCAGCCTTAGCGGGAAAGACACCGGGGAGCTGTTTTTT
>TRBJ2-3|TRBV7-9|-|-
CASSFGYTDTQYF
TGTGCCAGCAGCTTTGGGTACACAGATACGCAGTATTTT
>TRBJ2-7|TRBV30|-|-
CAWSVGRAYEQYF
TGTGCCTGGAGTGTAGGCAGGGCCTACGAGCAGTACTTC
>TRBJ2-7|TRBV28|TRBD2|-
CASSSSGLAGAHEQYF
TGTGCCAGCAGTTCCTCAGGACTAGCGGGAGCCCACGAGCAGTACTTC
>TRBJ2-7|TRBV28|-|-
CASSTTGSSSYEQYF
TGTGCCAGCAGCACCACAGGGAGTAGCTCCTACGAGCAGTACTTC
>TRBJ2-3|TRBV19|-|-
CASHLDRPTDTQYF
TGTGCCAGCCACCTCGATCGACCTACAGATACGCAGTATTTT
>TRBJ1-2|TRBV28|TRBD1|-
CASRIRQGEGYTF
TGTGCCAGCAGGATAAGACAGGGGGAGGGCTACACCTTC
>TRBJ1-1|TRBV7-9|-|-
CASSLQGLGNTEAFF
TGTGCCAGCAGCTTACAGGGGCTCGGGAACACTGAAGCTTTCTTT
>TRBJ1-1|TRBV18|TRBD1|once
CASSRTGVNTEAFF
TGTGCCAGCTCGCGAACAGGGGTTAACACTGAAGCTTTCTTT
>TRBJ1-3|TRBV5-1|-|-
CASSSSGISGNTIYF
TGCGCCAGCAGTTCGTCGGGAATCTCTGGAAACACCATATATTTT
>TRBJ1-1|TRBV5-6|TRBD1|-
CASSFSPGQGATEAFF
TGTGCCAGCAGCTTTAGTCCGGGACAGGGAGCTACTGAAGCTTTCTTT
>TRBJ2-1|TRBV10-2|-|-
CASSLGDEQFF
TGCGCCAGCAGCCTCGGCGATGAGCAGTTCTTC
>TRBJ1-5|TRBV18|-|-
CASSLNAGSGQPQHF
TGTGCCAGCTCACTTAATGCCGGGTCGGGGCAGCCCCAGCATTTT
>TRBJ1-4|TRBV19|-|once
CASSIAGIFGEKLFF
TGTGCCAGTAGTATAGCAGGAATATTCGGCGAAAAACTGTTTTTT
>TRBJ2-1|TRBV5-4|-|-
CATQGERLYNEQFF
TGTGCCACCCAAGGCGAGCGACTCTACAATGAGCAGTTCTTC
>TRBJ2-2|TRBV5-1|TRBD2|-
CASSLVGAGSITGELFF
TGCGCCAGCAGCTTGGTGGGAGCGGGGAGCATCACCGGGGAGCTGTTTTTT
>TRBJ1-6|TRBV7-3|-|few
CASSLSSYSPLHF
TGTGCCAGCAGCTTGTCGAGCTATTCACCCCTCCACTTT
>TRBJ1-2|TRBV18|TRBD1|-
CASSPRQGAKSSGDGYTF
TGTGCCAGCTCACCTAGACAGGGGGCTAAGTCGAGTGGGGATGGCTACACCTTC
>TRBJ2-7|TRBV5-1|-|-
CASSLGAAGINEQYF
TGCGCCAGCAGCTTGGGGGCAGCGGGCATCAACGAGCAGTACTTC
>TRBJ1-3|TRBV2|-|few
CASSGPGGGTIYF
TGTGCCAGCAGTGGGCCTGGGGGGGGCACCATATATTTT
>TRBJ2-1|TRBV4-1|TRBD2|-
CASSSGLAGYYNEQFF
TGCGCCAGCAGCTCCGGACTAGCGGGATACTACAATGAGCAGTTCTTC
>TRBJ1-1|TRBV7-2|TRBD1|-
CASSKRTGAGEAFF
TGTGCCAGCAGCAAGCGTACAGGGGCGGGTGAAGCTTTCTTT
>TRBJ2-2|TRBV19|-|-
CASTTRVTGELFF
TGTGCCAGTACCACTCGGGTCACCGGGGAGCTGTTTTTT
>TRBJ1-2|TRBV4-1|TRBD1|-
CASSQGLTGVGNGYTF
TGCGCCAGCAGCCAAGGTTTAACAGGGGTGGGGAATGGCTACACCTTC
>TRBJ2-3|TRBV6-5|-|-
CASSAPLGTDTQYF
TGTGCCAGCAGCGCGCCTCTTGGCACAGATACGCAGTATTTT
>TRBJ1-6|TRBV10-3|TRBD1|-
CAISDQTGTFSPLHF
TGTGCCATCAGTGACCAGACAGGGACCTTTTCACCCCTCCACTTT
>TRBJ2-1|TRBV10-3|TRBD2|-
CALPLAADEQFF
TGTGCCCTACCCCTAGCGGCGGACGAGCAGTTCTTC
>TRBJ2-7|TRBV2|-|-
CASSDGGAPYEQYF
TGTGCCAGCAGTGATGGGGGGGCCCCCTACGAGCAGTACTTC
>TRBJ2-2|TRBV19|-|-
CASSARQGNTGELFF
TGTGCCAGTAGTGCTCGGCAGGGTAACACCGGGGAGCTGTTTTTT
>TRBJ2-7|TRBV30|-|-
CAIELGYEQYF
TGTGCCATAGAGTTGGGCTACGAGCAGTACTTC
>TRBJ2-7|TRBV19|TRBD2|-
CASSIAASGSYEQYF
TGTGCCAGTAGTATAGCGGCTAGCGGCTCCTACGAGCAGTACTTC
>TRBJ2-2|TRBV9|-|-
CASSRDGNTGELFF
TGTGCCAGCAGTCGAGACGGAAACACCGGGGAGCTGTTTTTT
>TRBJ2-3|TRBV5-6|-|-
CASSLWGRTDTQYF
TGTGCCAGCAGCTTATGGGGGCGCACAGATACGCAGTATTTT
>TRBJ2-1|TRBV21-1|-|-
CASHRVYNEQFF
TGTGCCAGCCATCGGGTTTACAATGAGCAGTTCTTC
>TRBJ1-4|TRBV4-1|-|-
CASSQEAGIATNEKLFF
TGCGCCAGCAGCCAAGAAGCAGGGATAGCAACTAATGAAAAACTGTTTTTT
>TRBJ2-1|TRBV18|TRBD1|-
CASSPTDRYNEQFF
TGTGCCAGCTCCCCTACGGACAGGTACAATGAGCAGTTCTTC
>TRBJ2-3|TRBV6-6|-|-
CASSNQGGPDTQYF
TGTGCCAGCAGTAACCAGGGAGGACCAGATACGCAGTATTTT
>TRBJ2-7|TRBV6-1|-|few
CASSERKLYEQYF
TGTGCCAGCAGTGAACGGAAACTCTACGAGCAGTACTTC
>TRBJ2-1|TRBV5-1|TRBD1|-
CASSELRTGGTYNEQFF
TGCGCCAGCAGCGAACTTCGGACAGGGGGAACCTACAATGAGCAGTTCTTC
>TRBJ2-7|TRBV2|-|-
CASSASQLTNEQYF
TGTGCCAGCAGTGCTAGCCAGCTAACCAACGAGCAGTACTTC
>TRBJ2-7|TRBV7-2|-|-
CASSLTSYEQYF
TGTGCCAGCAGCTTAACAAGCTACGAGCAGTACTTC
>TRBJ2-7|TRBV6-5|-|-
CASSRDRYEQYF
TGTGCCAGCAGCCGGGACCGATACGAGCAGTACTTC
>TRBJ2-2|TRBV6-6|-|-
CASSYSYRVNTGELFF
TGTGCCAGCAGTTACTCATACAGGGTAAACACCGGGGAGCTGTTTTTT
>TRBJ1-5|TRBV5-1|-|-
CASSYEPGQPQHF
TGCGCCAGCAGCTACGAACCGGGTCAGCCCCAGCATTTT